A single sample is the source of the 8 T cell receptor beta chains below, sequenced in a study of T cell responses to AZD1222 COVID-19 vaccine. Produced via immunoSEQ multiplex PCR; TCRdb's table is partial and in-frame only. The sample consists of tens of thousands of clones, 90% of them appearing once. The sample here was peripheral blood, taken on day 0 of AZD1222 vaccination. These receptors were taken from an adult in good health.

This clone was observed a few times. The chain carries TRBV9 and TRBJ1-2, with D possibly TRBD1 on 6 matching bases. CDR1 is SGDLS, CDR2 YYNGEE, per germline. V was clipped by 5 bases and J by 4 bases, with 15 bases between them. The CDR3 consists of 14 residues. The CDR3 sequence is CASRRTSGAYGYTF. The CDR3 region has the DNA TGTGCCAGCAGACGGACCTCAGGGGCCTATGGCTACACCTTC.

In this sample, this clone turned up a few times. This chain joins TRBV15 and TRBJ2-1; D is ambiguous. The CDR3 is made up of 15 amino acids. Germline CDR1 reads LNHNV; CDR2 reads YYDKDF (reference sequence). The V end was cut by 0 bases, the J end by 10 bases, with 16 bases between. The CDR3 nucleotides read TGTGCCACCAGCAGAGATTTCCGGAGCCTGAGGGAGCAGTTCTTC. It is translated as CATSRDFRSLREQFF.

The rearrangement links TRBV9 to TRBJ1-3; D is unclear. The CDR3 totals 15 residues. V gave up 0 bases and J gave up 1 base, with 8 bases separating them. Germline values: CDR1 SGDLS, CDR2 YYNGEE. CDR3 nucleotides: TGTGCCAGCAGCGTAGGGTTCTTTTCTGGAAACACCATATATTTT. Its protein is CASSVGFFSGNTIYF.

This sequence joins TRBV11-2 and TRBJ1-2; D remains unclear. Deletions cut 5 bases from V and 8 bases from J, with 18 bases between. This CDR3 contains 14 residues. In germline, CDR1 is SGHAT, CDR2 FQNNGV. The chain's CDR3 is CASSPASVGRGYTF. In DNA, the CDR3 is TGTGCCAGCAGCCCCGCTTCAGTCGGACGGGGCTACACCTTC. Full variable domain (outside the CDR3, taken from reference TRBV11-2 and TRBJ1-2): EAGVAQSPRYKIIEKRQSVAFWCNPISGHATLYWYQQILGQGPKLLIQFQNNGVVDDSQLPKDRFSAERLKGVDSTLKIQPAKLEDSAVYLCASSPASVGRGYTFGSGTRLTVV.

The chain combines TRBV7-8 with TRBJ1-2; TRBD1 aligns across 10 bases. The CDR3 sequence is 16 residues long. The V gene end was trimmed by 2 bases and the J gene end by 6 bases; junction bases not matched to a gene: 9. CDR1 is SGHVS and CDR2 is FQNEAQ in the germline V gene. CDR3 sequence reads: CASSLLGQGDADGYTF. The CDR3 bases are TGTGCCAGCAGCTTACTAGGACAGGGGGATGCGGATGGCTACACCTTC.

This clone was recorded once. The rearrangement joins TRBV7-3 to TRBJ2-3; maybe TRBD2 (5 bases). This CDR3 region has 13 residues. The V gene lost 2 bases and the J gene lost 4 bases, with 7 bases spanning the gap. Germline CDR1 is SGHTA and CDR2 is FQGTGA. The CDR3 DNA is TGTGCCAGCAGCTTACCAGCGGCAGATACGCAGTATTTT. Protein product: CASSLPAADTQYF.

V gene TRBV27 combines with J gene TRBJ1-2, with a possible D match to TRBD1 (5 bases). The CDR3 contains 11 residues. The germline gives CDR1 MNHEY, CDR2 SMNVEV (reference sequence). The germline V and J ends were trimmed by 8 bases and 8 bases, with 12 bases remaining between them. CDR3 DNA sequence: TGTGCCAGCTCCATGGGGGTGGGCTACACCTTC. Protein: CASSMGVGYTF.

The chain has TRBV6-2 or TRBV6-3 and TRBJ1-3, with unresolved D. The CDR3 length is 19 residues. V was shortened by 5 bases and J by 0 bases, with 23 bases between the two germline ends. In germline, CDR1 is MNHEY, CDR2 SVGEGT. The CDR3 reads CASSTTPPAYIPSGNTIYF. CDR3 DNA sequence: TGTGCCAGCAGTACGACCCCCCCGGCATATATACCCTCTGGAAACACCATATATTTT.